The rows below give T cell receptor beta chains drawn from one sample of a study of T-cell reconstitution after alpha-beta-depleted transplantation in children. MiXCR, run by TCRdb on the PCR reads, gives a single entry per CDR3 protein. The sample has some 460,000 distinct CDR3 sequences, 15% to 20% seen once. The sample was PBMCs, mostly from graft donor cells, taken 360 days after TCRalphabeta/CD19-depleted stem cell transplant. The source is a boy under three years old who had a stem cell transplant for Wiskott-Aldrich syndrome, so the T cells may come from the graft donor. The CDR3 runs from the conserved cysteine through the conserved F or W. D genes are given only for firm matches. Size is stated for part of the rows, as once, few or many counts, or as a class when the clone is expanded.

clone size,D gene,V gene,CDR3 length,J gene,CDR3 protein,CDR3 DNA
-,-,TRBV20-1,16,TRBJ1-5,CSASHQIQGFNQPQHF,TGCAGTGCTAGCCACCAGATACAGGGTTTCAATCAGCCCCAGCATTTT
few,-,TRBV29-1,13,TRBJ2-6,CSVAVVGANVLTF,TGCAGCGTTGCAGTGGTTGGGGCCAACGTCCTGACTTTC
few,TRBD1,TRBV5-5,15,TRBJ2-2,CASIMTGMNTGELFF,TGTGCCAGCATCATGACAGGGATGAACACCGGGGAGCTGTTTTTT
few,TRBD1,TRBV7-8,15,TRBJ1-6,CASSLGQIYNSPLHF,TGTGCCAGCAGCTTGGGACAGATCTATAATTCACCCCTCCACTTT
few,TRBD1,TRBV10-3,18,TRBJ1-2,CAISESKTGTGMDYGYTF,TGTGCCATCAGTGAGTCAAAGACGGGGACAGGGATGGACTATGGCTACACCTTC
few,-,TRBV4-2,13,TRBJ2-1,CASSQVSVGEQFF,TGTGCCAGCAGCCAAGTATCTGTCGGCGAGCAGTTCTTC
few,-,TRBV29-1,9,TRBJ1-1,CSAGSEAFF,TGCAGCGCGGGGTCTGAAGCTTTCTTT
few,-,TRBV5-1,12,TRBJ2-5,CASTSGWETQYF,TGCGCCAGCACGTCGGGGTGGGAGACCCAGTACTTC
many,-,TRBV11-2,17,TRBJ1-5,CASRAYPPWRRNQPQHF,TGTGCCAGCAGAGCTTACCCTCCCTGGAGACGCAATCAGCCCCAGCATTTT
-,-,TRBV2,13,TRBJ2-5,CASNKGVIQTQYF,TGTGCCAGCAATAAAGGGGTGATACAGACCCAGTACTTC
few,TRBD1,TRBV20-1,18,TRBJ2-4,CSARGFIQGALTKNIQYF,TGCAGTGCTAGAGGCTTTATACAGGGGGCGCTTACCAAAAACATTCAGTACTTC
few,TRBD1,TRBV12-3/TRBV12-4,14,TRBJ2-7,CASSLLGQRNEQYF,TGTGCCAGCAGTTTACTGGGACAGAGGAACGAGCAGTACTTC
-,TRBD2,TRBV20-1,18,TRBJ2-6,CSARMALAGPAGANVLTF,TGCAGTGCTAGAATGGCCTTAGCGGGGCCAGCTGGGGCCAACGTCCTGACTTTC
-,-,TRBV5-6,12,TRBJ2-1,CASSLGRPEQFF,TGTGCCAGCAGCTTGGGGAGACCCGAGCAGTTCTTC
-,TRBD1,TRBV11-2,18,TRBJ2-7,CASSLGFPRQGSKREQYF,TGTGCCAGCAGCTTAGGTTTTCCCAGACAGGGGTCGAAGAGGGAGCAGTACTTC
few,TRBD2,TRBV4-1,15,TRBJ2-5,CASSQVLAGGETQYF,TGCGCCAGCAGCCAAGTGCTAGCGGGGGGAGAGACCCAGTACTTC
-,-,TRBV5-1,14,TRBJ1-2,CASSLALGNYGYTF,TGCGCCAGCAGCTTGGCCTTAGGTAACTATGGCTACACCTTC
-,-,TRBV27,17,TRBJ2-6,CASSPLPAGTGANVLTF,TGTGCCAGCAGCCCCCTCCCGGCAGGGACTGGGGCCAACGTCCTGACTTTC
-,-,TRBV5-1,16,TRBJ1-2,CASSFLVGTFDYGYTF,TGCGCCAGCAGCTTCTTGGTAGGGACCTTCGACTATGGCTACACCTTC
-,TRBD1,TRBV6-5,15,TRBJ2-7,CASSYPGQGHYEQYF,TGTGCCAGCAGTTACCCCGGACAGGGACACTACGAGCAGTACTTC
-,-,TRBV20-1,15,TRBJ1-6,CSATTGSSYNSPLHF,TGCAGTGCCACCACCGGGAGCTCCTATAATTCACCCCTCCACTTT
few,TRBD1,TRBV10-2,15,TRBJ1-6,CASSDTTGLGSPLHF,TGCGCCAGCAGTGACACGACAGGGCTTGGTTCACCCCTCCACTTT
-,-,TRBV12-3/TRBV12-4,14,TRBJ2-2,CASSFSQRTGELFF,TGTGCCAGCAGTTTTTCTCAGCGGACCGGGGAGCTGTTTTTT
many,-,TRBV5-1,13,TRBJ2-1,CASSLVRGTEQFF,TGCGCCAGCAGCTTGGTCAGGGGAACTGAGCAGTTCTTC
many,TRBD1,TRBV29-1,12,TRBJ2-1,CSVDNTGGEQFF,TGCAGCGTTGATAATACAGGGGGCGAGCAGTTCTTC
-,-,TRBV28,18,TRBJ2-4,CASSDPGTPYFGKNIQYF,TGTGCCAGCAGCGACCCCGGGACTCCTTATTTCGGCAAAAACATTCAGTACTTC
many,-,TRBV3-1,13,TRBJ2-7,CASSLRLAYEQYF,TGTGCCAGCAGCCTCCGACTAGCCTACGAGCAGTACTTC
many,TRBD2,TRBV20-1,16,TRBJ2-3,CSASSTGLVFPDTQYF,TGCAGTGCTAGTTCTACGGGACTAGTGTTCCCAGATACGCAGTATTTT
few,-,TRBV28,15,TRBJ1-2,CASSLWEGTNYGYTF,TGTGCCAGCAGTTTATGGGAAGGTACTAACTATGGCTACACCTTC
-,-,TRBV6-2/TRBV6-3,12,TRBJ1-5,CASSSFGLTQHF,TGTGCCAGCAGCTCATTCGGATTGACCCAGCATTTT
few,TRBD2,TRBV10-2,14,TRBJ2-2,CASSESAGVGELFF,TGCGCCAGCAGTGAGTCCGCGGGGGTCGGGGAGCTGTTTTTT
-,TRBD2,TRBV6-2/TRBV6-3,17,TRBJ2-1,CASSSIAGEGSYNEQFF,TGTGCCAGCAGTTCTATAGCGGGAGAGGGCTCCTACAATGAGCAGTTCTTC
-,-,TRBV6-5,11,TRBJ2-2,CASSSQGVLFF,TGTGCCAGCAGTTCGCAGGGTGTGCTGTTTTTT
-,-,TRBV10-3,12,TRBJ2-5,CAISEPRETQYF,TGTGCCATCAGTGAGCCCCGCGAGACCCAGTACTTC
few,-,TRBV5-1,16,TRBJ2-2,CASSPTGVRRTGELFF,TGCGCCAGCAGCCCGACGGGGGTCCGGAGGACCGGGGAGCTGTTTTTT